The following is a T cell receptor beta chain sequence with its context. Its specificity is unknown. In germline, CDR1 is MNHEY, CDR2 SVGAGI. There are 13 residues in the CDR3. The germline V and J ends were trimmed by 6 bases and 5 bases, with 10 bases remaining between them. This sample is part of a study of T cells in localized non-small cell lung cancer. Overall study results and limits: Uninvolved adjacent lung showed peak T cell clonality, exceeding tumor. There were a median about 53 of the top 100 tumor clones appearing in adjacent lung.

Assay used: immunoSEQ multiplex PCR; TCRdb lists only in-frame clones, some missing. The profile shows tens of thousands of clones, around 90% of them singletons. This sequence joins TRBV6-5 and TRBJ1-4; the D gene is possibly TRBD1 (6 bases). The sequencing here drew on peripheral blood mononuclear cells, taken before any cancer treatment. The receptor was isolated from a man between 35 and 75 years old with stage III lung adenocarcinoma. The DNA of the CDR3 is TGTGCCAGCAGGTCCGGGACAAATGAAAAACTGTTTTTT. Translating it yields CASRSGTNEKLFF.